The clone carrying this T cell receptor (beta chain) has more than one count but fewer than ten. TCRdb redid the calling of the PCR reads with MiXCR, one entry per CDR3 protein. This table has more than 300,000 distinct CDR3 sequences, over 20% appearing once. This specimen belongs to a study of molecular identifiers for immune sequencing clone quantification. V gave up 3 bases and J gave up 7 bases, with 12 bases separating them. CDR1 SQVTM and CDR2 ANQGSEA come from the germline V gene. This CDR3 comprises 12 residues. The clonotype was recovered from a human donor in good health. Some libraries in this study had Jurkat cell RNA spiked in. Sequencing was done on a sample of naive CD8+ T cells from blood, with Jurkat cell RNA spiked in. Subset denoted: FACS-sorted CD8+CD4-CCR7+CD45RA+ naive T cells. The chain carries TRBV29-1 and TRBJ1-2; D possibly corresponds to TRBD1 (5 bases). CDR3 nucleotides: TGCAGCGTTGAGGAGGGGAAGGTTGGCTACACCTTC. Amino acid sequence: CSVEEGKVGYTF.